One and the same sample provided the 2 T cell receptor beta chains below, sequenced in a study of shared clonotypes between healthy human individuals. Assay used: immunoSEQ multiplex PCR; TCRdb lists only in-frame clones, some missing. This sample carries about 960,000 clones, about 80% of them seen once, and the ten largest clones take around 1.4%. Sequencing was carried out using memory CD4+ T cells sorted from blood. Documented subset: CD45RA-negative fraction. The origin of the receptors is a man aged 18 to 30 in good health.

A note on this clone: Since no conserved phenylalanine or tryptophan closes the CDR3, a read error is the likely cause. This chain uses TRBV6-1 with TRBJ1-2, with D possibly being TRBD1 (6 bases). The CDR3 sequence is 14 residues long. Trimming pared 7 bases from V and 5 bases from J, leaving 17 bases between. In germline, CDR1 is MNHNS, CDR2 SASEGT. The CDR3 protein is CASTPGGGSYGYTL. Written as DNA, the CDR3 is TGTGCCAGCACCCCGGGAGGGGGATCTTATGGCTACACCCTC.

The chain joins TRBV7-6 to TRBJ1-1; no firm D call. Trimming removed 1 base from V and 0 bases from J, with 12 bases in between. Germline lookup yields CDR1 SGHVS and CDR2 FNYEAQ. The CDR3 consists of 16 residues. CDR3 nucleotides: TGTGCCAGCAGCTTAGGCTACGGGAACCTGAACACTGAAGCTTTCTTT. As protein: CASSLGYGNLNTEAFF.